The T cell receptor (beta chain) under discussion was sequenced for a study of blood T cell repertoires in COVID-19. Background on the study: Italy, Spain and the United States were the sources of the convalescent and acute COVID-19 samples.

The CDR3 loop spans 16 amino acids. Trimming removed 2 bases from V and 2 bases from J; junction bases left unmatched: 5. CDR1 is KGHSH and CDR2 is LQKENI in the germline V gene. Some clones are missing from TCRdb's copy, which holds only in-frame ones; the method was immunoSEQ multiplex PCR. The table has 200,000 or so clones, 86% seen once. The clonotype was recovered from a woman in her seventies with acute or convalescent COVID-19. The sample comprised peripheral blood. The rearrangement joins TRBV18 to TRBJ2-3; 9 bases fit TRBD1. The CDR3 coding sequence is TGTGCCAGCTCACCATTGACAGGGGGGTACACAGATACGCAGTATTTT. It yields the protein CASSPLTGGYTDTQYF. Drawing the rest from reference TRBV18 and TRBJ2-3, the complete variable domain is NAGVMQNPRHLVRRRGQEARLRCSPMKGHSHVYWYRQLPEEGLKFMVYLQKENIIDESGMPKERFSAEFPKEGPSILRIQQVVRGDSAAYFCASSPLTGGYTDTQYFGPGTRLTVL.